The present T cell receptor beta chain was sequenced within a study of T-cell memory formation after mild COVID-19. Study results and limitations: Cross-reactive memory appears to have joined, as suggested by some responding clones showing up in pre-infection memory. Shrinking CD4+ clones resided mostly in CM and EM, and CD8+ ones in EMRA.

The V end was cut by 4 bases, the J end by 3 bases, with 36 bases between. The germline CDR1 and CDR2 sequences are MNHEY and SVGEGT. The CDR3 totals 23 residues. Constant-segment-primed 5'RACE gave TCR alpha and TCR beta cDNA libraries with sample barcodes and UMIs. A single record per CDR3 protein comes from TCRdb applying MiXCR to the 5' RACE reads. Found here are about 360,000 distinct CDR3 sequences, around 14% of them singletons; the top ten hold around a fifth. This clonotype occurred a few times. Its antigen remains unidentified. The sequencing sample was made of PBMCs or a T cell subset sorted from them (not recorded which). V and J are TRBV6-2 or TRBV6-3 and TRBJ2-2, with D maybe TRBD2 (5 bases). The receptor was derived from a man between 18 and 29 years old who had mild COVID-19 (a few samples of this study predate the infection). Cell type and time point are not known. CDR3: CASSFTLQAGEGFRVGDTGELFF. The CDR3 DNA follows: TGTGCCAGCAGTTTCACCCTTCAAGCCGGGGAAGGATTTAGAGTGGGCGACACCGGGGAGCTGTTTTTT.